This T cell receptor beta chain was obtained from a study of beta chain features in type 1 diabetes. Of the isolated RNA, all was reverse transcribed, and so the sequenced material was expressed TCRB transcripts. Average reads for naive, central memory and regulatory T cell samples were roughly 3.5 million. The assay was immunoSEQ multiplex PCR, and TCRdb's table has in-frame clones only and misses some. The profile shows 150,000 to 200,000 clones, 7.5% to 9.5% of them singletons. This clone was recorded a few times. Its antigen is not known. This CDR3 is 13 amino acids long. V was pared by 6 bases and J by 7 bases, with 6 bases of the junction left unmatched. Germline CDR1 is GTSNPN and CDR2 is SVGIG (reference sequence). General observations from the study: Sequencing of cDNA might inflate the share of cells that strongly express TCR. Type 1 diabetes patients had moderately but significantly shorter TCRB CDR3s in all four CD4+ subsets. In type 1 diabetes patients, VDJ junctions had fewer insertions; deletions at these junctions were more frequent.

The sequencing input was central memory CD4+ T cells from blood. V gene TRBV30 combines with J gene TRBJ1-4; 9 bases fit TRBD1. The sequence came from a woman in her late teens or twenties with type 1 diabetes. CDR3 nucleotides: TGTGCCTGTAACAGGGGGCCGCTTGAAAAACTGTTTTTT. Its protein product is CACNRGPLEKLFF.